This T cell receptor (beta chain) was captured by sequencing in a study of blood T cell repertoires in COVID-19. Study at large: COVID-19 samples from acute and convalescent phases originated in the United States, Italy and Spain. In each case, the material was cDNA or gDNA derived from T cells, B-cell-depleted T cells, or PBMCs.

CDR1 is SNHLY and CDR2 is FYNNEI in the germline V gene. CDR3 length: 11 residues. Trimming took 6 bases from V and 2 from J, leaving 2 bases between them. Original methodology: Nucleated cell counts were estimated from reference gene primer amplification. The repertoire was sequenced with immunoSEQ multiplex PCR; TCRdb's copy has only in-frame clones and lacks some. That table gives V, J and clone size, and the DNA gave D and trimming. Of 45,000 to 55,000 clones in the sample, approximately 70% were seen once. This clone was detected a few times. This chain links TRBV2 with TRBJ2-1; D is unresolved. This clonotype was sampled from a woman aged 70-85 years with acute or convalescent COVID-19. Material: peripheral blood. Here the CDR3 reads CASSTYNEQFF. In DNA, the CDR3 is TGTGCCAGCAGCACCTACAATGAGCAGTTCTTC.